This T cell receptor (beta chain) is from a study of cytomegalovirus exposure and HLA in healthy donors. This clone was observed a handful of times. Its antigen is still unknown. The PCR made use of 60 Vbeta and 13 Jbeta primers. Repertoires were generated with immunoSEQ multiplex PCR, while TCRdb's copy carries only in-frame clones and drops some. This sample has about 52,000 clones, with roughly 50% found just once. Study-wide points: In a later analysis, a genetic analysis reported fewer productive-TCR N-insertions in an Asian-associated ancestry cluster than the cohort average.

The CDR3 is made up of 17 amino acids. The germline gives CDR1 LGHNA, CDR2 YSLEER. V was clipped by 0 bases and J by 7 bases; unmatched bases: 8. V and J are TRBV4-3 and TRBJ1-6, with TRBD1 identical over 8 bases. The sequence was obtained from a human donor in good health. The sequencing input was PBMCs. CDR3 nucleotide sequence: TGCGCCAGCAGCCAAGATGTGACAGGGGCACTCAATTCACCCCTCCACTTT. Its translation is CASSQDVTGALNSPLHF.